This T cell receptor beta chain was captured in a study of memory CD4+ T cells and cytomegalovirus serostatus. The sort gate was single viable CD3+CD4+CD8-CD45RO+ cells for memory CD4+ T cells. TCRdb keeps only in-frame clones here, not all; method: immunoSEQ multiplex PCR. The repertoire holds some 44,000 clones, with around four fifths as singletons. The length of the CDR3 is 16 residues. CDR1 and CDR2 from the germline V gene are SQVTM and ANQGSEA. Germline trimming cut 0 bases from V and 8 bases from J; bases unmatched to any gene: 15. The sequenced sample consisted of memory CD4+ T cells from blood. The chain has TRBV29-1 and TRBJ1-2; 7 nucleotides align to TRBD1. This receptor was identified in an adult in good health and CMV-seronegative. The CDR3 DNA reads as TGCAGCGTTGAAGATCGGGGAGACAGGGTTTCATACGGCTACACCTTC. The encoded protein is CSVEDRGDRVSYGYTF.